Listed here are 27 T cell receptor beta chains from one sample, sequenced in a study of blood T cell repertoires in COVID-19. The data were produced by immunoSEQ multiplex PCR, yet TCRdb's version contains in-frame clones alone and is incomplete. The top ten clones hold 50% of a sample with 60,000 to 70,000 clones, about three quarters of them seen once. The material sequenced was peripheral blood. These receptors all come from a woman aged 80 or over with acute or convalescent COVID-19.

CDR3 DNA sequence: TGTGCCAGCAGTTACCCAGGACAGGGACAGACCCAGTACTTC. Its protein is CASSYPGQGQTQYF. V gene TRBV6-5 combines with J gene TRBJ2-5; 8 nucleotides agree with TRBD1. Germline CDR1 is MNHEY and CDR2 is SVGAGI. CDR3 size: 14 residues. V was clipped by 2 bases and J by 6 bases; unmatched bases: 5.

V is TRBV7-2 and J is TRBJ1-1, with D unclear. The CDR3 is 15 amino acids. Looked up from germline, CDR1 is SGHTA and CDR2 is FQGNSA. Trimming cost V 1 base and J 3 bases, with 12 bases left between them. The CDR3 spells CASSLETQRDTEAFF. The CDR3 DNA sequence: TGTGCCAGCAGCTTAGAAACCCAGAGGGACACTGAAGCTTTCTTT.

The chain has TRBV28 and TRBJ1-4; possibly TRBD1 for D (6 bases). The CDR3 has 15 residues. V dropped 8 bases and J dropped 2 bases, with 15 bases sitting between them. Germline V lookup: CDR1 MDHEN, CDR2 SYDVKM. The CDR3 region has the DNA TGTGCCAGCCTCCCTGGGGGGGCGACTAATGAAAAACTGTTTTTT. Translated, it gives CASLPGGATNEKLFF.

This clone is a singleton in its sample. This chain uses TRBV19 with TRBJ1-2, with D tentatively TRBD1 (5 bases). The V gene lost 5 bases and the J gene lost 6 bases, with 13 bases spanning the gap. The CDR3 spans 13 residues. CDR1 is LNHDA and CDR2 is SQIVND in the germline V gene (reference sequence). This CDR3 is CASSPQGTHGYTF. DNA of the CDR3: TGTGCCAGTAGTCCTCAGGGCACCCATGGCTACACCTTC. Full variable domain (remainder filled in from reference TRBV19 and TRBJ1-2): DGGITQSPKYLFRKEGQNVTLSCEQNLNHDAMYWYRQDPGQGLRLIYYSQIVNDFQKGDIAEGYSVSREKKESFPLTVTSAQKNPTAFYLCASSPQGTHGYTFGSGTRLTVV.

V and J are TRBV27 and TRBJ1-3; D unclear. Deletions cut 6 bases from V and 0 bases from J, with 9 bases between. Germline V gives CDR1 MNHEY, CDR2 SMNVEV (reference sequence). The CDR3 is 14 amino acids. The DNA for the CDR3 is TGTGCCAGCAGCTCGGGGTCCTCTGGAAACACCATATATTTT. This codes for CASSSGSSGNTIYF.

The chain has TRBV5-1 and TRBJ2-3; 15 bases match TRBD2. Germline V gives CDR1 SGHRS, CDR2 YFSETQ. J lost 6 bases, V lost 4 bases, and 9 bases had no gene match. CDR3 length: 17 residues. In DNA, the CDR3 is TGCGCCAGCAGCATCGGGACTAGCGGGAGGACTAGGGATACGCAGTATTTT. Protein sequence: CASSIGTSGRTRDTQYF.

The chain's CDR3 is CAWSVRQALAKNIQYF. The CDR3 coding sequence is TGTGCCTGGAGTGTAAGACAGGCTTTAGCCAAAAACATTCAGTACTTC. This chain joins TRBV30 and TRBJ2-4; D perhaps matches TRBD1 (6 bases). Trimming cost V 0 bases and J 0 bases, with 12 bases left between them. The CDR3 loop spans 16 amino acids. Germline values: CDR1 GTSNPN, CDR2 SVGIG (reference sequence).

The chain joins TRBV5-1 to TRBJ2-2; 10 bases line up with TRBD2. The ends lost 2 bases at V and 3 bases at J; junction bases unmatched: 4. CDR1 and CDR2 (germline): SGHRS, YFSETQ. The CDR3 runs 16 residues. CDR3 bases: TGCGCCAGCAGCTTAGCGGGAGGGCTTTACACCGGGGAGCTGTTTTTT. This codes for CASSLAGGLYTGELFF.

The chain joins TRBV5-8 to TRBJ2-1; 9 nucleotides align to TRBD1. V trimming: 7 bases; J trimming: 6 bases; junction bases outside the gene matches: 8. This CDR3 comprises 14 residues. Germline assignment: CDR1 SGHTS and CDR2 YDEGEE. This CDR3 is CASPGTGYVNEQFF. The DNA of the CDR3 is TGTGCCAGCCCCGGGACAGGGTATGTCAATGAGCAGTTCTTC. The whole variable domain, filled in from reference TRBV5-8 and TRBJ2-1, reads EAGVTQSPTHLIKTRGQQATLRCSPISGHTSVYWYQQALGLGLQFLLWYDEGEERNRGNFPPRFSGRQFPNYSSELNVNALELEDSALYLCASPGTGYVNEQFFGPGTRLTVL.

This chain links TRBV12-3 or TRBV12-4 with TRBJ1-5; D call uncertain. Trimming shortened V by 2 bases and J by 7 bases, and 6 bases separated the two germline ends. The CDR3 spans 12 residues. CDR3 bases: TGTGCCAGCAGTTTATTACTCCAGCCCCAGCATTTT. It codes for CASSLLLQPQHF.

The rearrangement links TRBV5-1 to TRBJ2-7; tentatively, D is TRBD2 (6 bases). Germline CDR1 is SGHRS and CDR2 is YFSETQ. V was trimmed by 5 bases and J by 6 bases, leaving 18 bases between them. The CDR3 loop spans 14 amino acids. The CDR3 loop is CASRPDWAGSEQYF. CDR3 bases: TGCGCCAGCAGACCCGACTGGGCGGGGAGCGAGCAGTACTTC.

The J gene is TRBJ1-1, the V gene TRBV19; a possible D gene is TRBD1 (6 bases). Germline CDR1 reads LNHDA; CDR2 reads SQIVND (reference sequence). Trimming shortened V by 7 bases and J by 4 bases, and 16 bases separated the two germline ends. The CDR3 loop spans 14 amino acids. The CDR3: CASIMRGATTEAFF. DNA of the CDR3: TGTGCCAGTATAATGCGGGGGGCGACCACTGAAGCTTTCTTT.

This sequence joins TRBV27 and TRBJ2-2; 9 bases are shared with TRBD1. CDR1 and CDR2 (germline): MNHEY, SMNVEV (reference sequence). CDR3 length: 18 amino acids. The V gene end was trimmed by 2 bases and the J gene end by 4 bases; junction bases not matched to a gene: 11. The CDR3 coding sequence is TGTGCCAGCAGTTTAACGCCCGGGACAGGGTTAGGCACCGGGGAGCTGTTTTTT. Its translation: CASSLTPGTGLGTGELFF.

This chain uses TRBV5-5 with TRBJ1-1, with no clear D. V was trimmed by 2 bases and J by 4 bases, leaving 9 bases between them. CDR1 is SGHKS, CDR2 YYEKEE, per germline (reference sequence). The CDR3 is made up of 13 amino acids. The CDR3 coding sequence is TGTGCCAGCAGCTTACACCAGGTCACTGAAGCTTTCTTT. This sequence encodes CASSLHQVTEAFF.

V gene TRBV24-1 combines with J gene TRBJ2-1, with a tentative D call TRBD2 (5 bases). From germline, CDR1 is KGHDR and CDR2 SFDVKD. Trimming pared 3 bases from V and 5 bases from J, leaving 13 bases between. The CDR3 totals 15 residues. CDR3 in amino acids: CATSDMRVINNEQFF. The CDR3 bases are TGTGCCACCAGTGATATGAGGGTCATAAACAATGAGCAGTTCTTC.

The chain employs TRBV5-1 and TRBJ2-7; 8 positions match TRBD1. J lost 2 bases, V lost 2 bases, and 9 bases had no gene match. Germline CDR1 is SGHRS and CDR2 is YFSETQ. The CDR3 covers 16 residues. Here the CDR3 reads CASSLSARGLTYEQYF. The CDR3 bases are TGCGCCAGCAGCTTATCTGCCAGGGGGCTCACCTACGAGCAGTACTTC. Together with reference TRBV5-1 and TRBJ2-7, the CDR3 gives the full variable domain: KAGVTQTPRYLIKTRGQQVTLSCSPISGHRSVSWYQQTPGQGLQFLFEYFSETQRNKGNFPGRFSGRQFSNSRSEMNVSTLELGDSALYLCASSLSARGLTYEQYFGPGTRLTVT.

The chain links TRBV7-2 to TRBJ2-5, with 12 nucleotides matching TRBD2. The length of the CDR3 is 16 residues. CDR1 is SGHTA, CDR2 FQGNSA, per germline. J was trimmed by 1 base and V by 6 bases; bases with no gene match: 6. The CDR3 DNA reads TGTGCCAGCAGTCCCGGGACTAGCGGGTTCCAAGAGACCCAGTACTTC. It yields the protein CASSPGTSGFQETQYF.

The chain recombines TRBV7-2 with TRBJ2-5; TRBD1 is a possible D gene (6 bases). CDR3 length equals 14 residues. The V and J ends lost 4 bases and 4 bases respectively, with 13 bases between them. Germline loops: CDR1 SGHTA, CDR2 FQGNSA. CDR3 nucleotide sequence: TGTGCCAGCAGCTCCTTCGGCAGGGGAGAGACCCAGTACTTC. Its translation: CASSSFGRGETQYF.

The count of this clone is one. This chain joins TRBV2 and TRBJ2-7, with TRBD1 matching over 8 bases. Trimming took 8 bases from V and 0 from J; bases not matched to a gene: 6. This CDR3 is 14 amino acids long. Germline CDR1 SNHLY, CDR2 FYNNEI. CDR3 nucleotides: TGTGCCAGCGGGGACAGGTCCTACTCCTACGAGCAGTACTTC. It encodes CASGDRSYSYEQYF.

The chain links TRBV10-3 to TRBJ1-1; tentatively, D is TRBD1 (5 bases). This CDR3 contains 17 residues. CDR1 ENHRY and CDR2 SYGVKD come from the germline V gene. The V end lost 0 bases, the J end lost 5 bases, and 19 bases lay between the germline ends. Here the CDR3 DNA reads TGTGCCATCAGTGAGTCTGGGGGGGTAAATAGGGTGACTGAAGCTTTCTTT. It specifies CAISESGGVNRVTEAFF.

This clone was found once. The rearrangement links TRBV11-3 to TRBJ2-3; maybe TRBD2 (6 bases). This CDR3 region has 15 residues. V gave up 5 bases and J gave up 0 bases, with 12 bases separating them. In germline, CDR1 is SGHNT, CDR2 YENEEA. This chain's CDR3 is CASSPDGTSTDTQYF. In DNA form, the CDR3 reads TGTGCCAGCAGCCCCGATGGGACTAGCACAGATACGCAGTATTTT.

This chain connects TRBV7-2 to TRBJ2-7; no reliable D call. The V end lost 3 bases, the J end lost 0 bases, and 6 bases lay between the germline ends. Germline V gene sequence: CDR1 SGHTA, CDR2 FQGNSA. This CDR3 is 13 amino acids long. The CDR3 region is CASSLSISYEQYF. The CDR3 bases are TGTGCCAGCAGCTTGAGTATCTCCTACGAGCAGTACTTC.

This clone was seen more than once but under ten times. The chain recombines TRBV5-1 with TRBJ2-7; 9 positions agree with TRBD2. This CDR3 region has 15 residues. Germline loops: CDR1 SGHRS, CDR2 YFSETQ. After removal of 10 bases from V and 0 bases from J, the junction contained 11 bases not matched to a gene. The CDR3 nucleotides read TGCGCCGGGAGTTTAGCGGGAGACAACTCCTACGAGCAGTACTTC. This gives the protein CAGSLAGDNSYEQYF.

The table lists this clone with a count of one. The CDR3 protein is CATSDWGTSWGNEQFF. The CDR3 nucleotides are TGTGCCACCAGTGATTGGGGGACTAGCTGGGGCAATGAGCAGTTCTTC. The rearrangement uses TRBV24-1 and TRBJ2-1; 9 nucleotides align to TRBD2. With V trimmed by 2 bases and J by 6 bases, 7 bases remained unmatched. CDR3 size: 16 residues. CDR1 KGHDR and CDR2 SFDVKD come from the germline V gene.

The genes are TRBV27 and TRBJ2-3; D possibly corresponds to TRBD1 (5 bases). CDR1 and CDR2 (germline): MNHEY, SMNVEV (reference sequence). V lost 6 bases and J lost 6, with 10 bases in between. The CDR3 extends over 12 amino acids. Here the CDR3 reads CASRPGLDTQYF. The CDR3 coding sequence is TGTGCCAGCAGACCAGGGTTGGATACGCAGTATTTT.

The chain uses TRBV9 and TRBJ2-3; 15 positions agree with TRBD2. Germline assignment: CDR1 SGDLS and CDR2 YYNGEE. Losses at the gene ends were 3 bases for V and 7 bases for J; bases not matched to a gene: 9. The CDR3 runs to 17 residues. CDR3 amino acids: CASSEAGLAGGRNTQYF. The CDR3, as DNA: TGTGCCAGCAGCGAGGCGGGACTAGCGGGAGGAAGGAATACGCAGTATTTT.

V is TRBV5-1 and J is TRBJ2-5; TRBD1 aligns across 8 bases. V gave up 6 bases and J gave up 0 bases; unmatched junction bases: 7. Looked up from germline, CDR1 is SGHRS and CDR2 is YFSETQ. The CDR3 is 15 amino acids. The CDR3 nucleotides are TGCGCCAGCACACTTGCGGGACAGGACCAAGAGACCCAGTACTTC. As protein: CASTLAGQDQETQYF. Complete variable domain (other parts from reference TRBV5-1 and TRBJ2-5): KAGVTQTPRYLIKTRGQQVTLSCSPISGHRSVSWYQQTPGQGLQFLFEYFSETQRNKGNFPGRFSGRQFSNSRSEMNVSTLELGDSALYLCASTLAGQDQETQYFGPGTRLLVL.